This T cell receptor (beta chain) was obtained from a study of cytomegalovirus exposure and HLA in healthy donors. Whole-study results and caveats: Reports showed the classifier diagnosing cytomegalovirus status with high specificity and sensitivity.

Germline V gene sequence: CDR1 MGHRA, CDR2 YSYEKL. Losses at the gene ends were 1 base for V and 4 bases for J; bases not matched to a gene: 6. The length of the CDR3 is 16 residues. Points on this clone: Its cognate antigen is unknown.

Healthy people donating bone marrow made up the donors. 13 Jbeta primers and 60 Vbeta primers were used for the PCR. Assay: immunoSEQ multiplex PCR; the TCRdb copy retains only in-frame clones and omits some. Of some 150,000 clones listed, 64% are singletons. Sequenced input: PBMCs. This clonotype was obtained from a woman aged 25 to 39 in good health and CMV-seropositive. The chain carries TRBV4-1 and TRBJ1-5; TRBD1 agrees at 8 bases. CDR3 in DNA: TGCGCCAGCAGCCAAGGGGGACAGGTCCTAAATCAGCCCCAGCATTTT. Amino acid sequence: CASSQGGQVLNQPQHF.